The 21 T cell receptor beta chains below come from one sample, sequenced in a study of T-cell reconstitution after alpha-beta-depleted transplantation in children. Construction of the TCRbeta library involved unique molecular identifiers. Using its own MiXCR run on the PCR reads, TCRdb lists one record per CDR3 protein. The data show about 540,000 distinct CDR3 sequences, around 18% seen once. The sequencing used PBMCs from the stem cell graft donor, collected from the stem cell graft. All receptors come from a human donor who donated a stem cell graft to a child with acute lymphoblastic leukemia.

This rearrangement joins TRBV29-1 to TRBJ2-7, with D maybe TRBD2 (5 bases). The V gene's germline CDR1 is SQVTM and CDR2 ANQGSEA. Trimming cost V 0 bases and J 7 bases, with 10 bases left between them. The CDR3 contains 12 residues. CDR3 protein: CSVEEIRGEQYF. The CDR3 DNA is TGCAGCGTTGAAGAAATCCGGGGAGAGCAGTACTTC.

CDR3 sequence: CAIMVRNTGELFF. CDR3 sequence (DNA): TGTGCCATCATGGTGAGGAACACCGGGGAGCTGTTTTTT. The V and J genes are TRBV10-3 and TRBJ2-2; D is undetermined. Germline V gene lookup returns CDR1 ENHRY and CDR2 SYGVKD. The V end was cut by 7 bases, the J end by 1 base, with 7 bases between. This CDR3 is 13 amino acids long.

There are a few counts of this clonotype. The genes are TRBV20-1 and TRBJ1-1, with D maybe TRBD1 (5 bases). In germline, CDR1 is DFQATT, CDR2 SNEGSKA (reference sequence). V was shortened by 6 bases and J by 6 bases, with 11 bases between the two germline ends. CDR3 length: 11 amino acids. The CDR3 region is CSAGTASEAFF. The CDR3 DNA follows: TGCAGTGCAGGGACGGCATCTGAAGCTTTCTTT.

This clonotype was seen ten or more times. The chain uses TRBV7-6 and TRBJ2-3; TRBD2 might be the D (6 bases). The CDR3 sequence is 17 residues long. CDR1 is SGHVS and CDR2 is FNYEAQ in the germline V gene. The V end was cut by 2 bases, the J end by 2 bases, with 17 bases between. The CDR3 spells CASSLIFAGKITDTQYF. The CDR3 nucleotides are TGTGCCAGCAGCTTAATCTTTGCGGGAAAGATCACAGATACGCAGTATTTT. The variable domain in full, with the rest retrieved from reference TRBV7-6 and TRBJ2-3, is GAGVSQSPRYKVTKRGQDVALRCDPISGHVSLYWYRQALGQGPEFLTYFNYEAQQDKSGLPNDRFSAERPEGSISTLTIQRTEQRDSAMYRCASSLIFAGKITDTQYFGPGTRLTVL.

There are a few counts of this clonotype. The chain employs TRBV2 and TRBJ2-2; TRBD2 matches 9 bases. Trimming at V came to 6 bases and at J to 1 base, leaving 15 bases not matched to a gene. The CDR3 has 19 amino acids. Germline CDR1 SNHLY, CDR2 FYNNEI. The CDR3 DNA reads TGTGCCAGCAGAACGGGGACTGCTAGACTAGCGGTGAACACCGGGGAGCTGTTTTTT. Its translation is CASRTGTARLAVNTGELFF.

This clonotype was seen only a few times. This chain's CDR3 is CSVEDITSGVYQETQYF. For the CDR3, the DNA is TGCAGCGTTGAAGATATAACTAGCGGTGTCTACCAAGAGACCCAGTACTTC. The chain joins TRBV29-1 to TRBJ2-5; 8 nucleotides agree with TRBD2. Germline assignment: CDR1 SQVTM and CDR2 ANQGSEA. The CDR3 covers 17 residues. The J segment lost 0 bases and the V segment lost 0 bases, leaving 9 bases of the junction unmatched.

V is TRBV27 and J is TRBJ2-7; possibly TRBD1 for D (6 bases). Germline values: CDR1 MNHEY, CDR2 SMNVEV (reference sequence). The CDR3 length is 15 residues. Trimming shortened V by 3 bases and J by 2 bases, and 14 bases separated the two germline ends. The DNA for the CDR3 is TGTGCCAGCAGTTTCGGGCCGGGACACCCCTACGAGCAGTACTTC. It specifies CASSFGPGHPYEQYF.

This clonotype was counted only a few times. This sequence joins TRBV27 and TRBJ2-7; possibly TRBD1 for D (6 bases). The length of the CDR3 is 15 residues. Germline-derived CDR1 and CDR2 are MNHEY and SMNVEV (reference sequence). V lost 7 bases and J 2 bases, leaving 18 bases between the germline ends. The CDR3 nucleotides are TGTGCCAGCAACGCCCACAGGGCCGGCCCCTACGAGCAGTACTTC. It specifies CASNAHRAGPYEQYF.

A few counts support this clonotype. V gene TRBV5-6 combines with J gene TRBJ2-2; D not resolved. The CDR3 runs to 14 residues. CDR1 and CDR2 (germline): SGHDT, YYEEEE. Trimming shortened V by 4 bases and J by 8 bases, and 15 bases separated the two germline ends. CDR3 nucleotide sequence: TGTGCCAGCAGCCAAATAGGTTCGAGGGGGGAGCTGTTTTTT. Residues: CASSQIGSRGELFF.

This clonotype turned up a few times. The chain is built from TRBV5-1 and TRBJ1-1, with no clear D. The V end lost 4 bases, the J end lost 1 base, and 17 bases lay between the germline ends. The CDR3 sequence is 16 residues long. Germline CDR1 and CDR2: SGHRS and YFSETQ. The CDR3 DNA reads TGCGCCAGCAGCCGACCTCAGGCACTGGGGAACACTGAAGCTTTCTTT. Translated: CASSRPQALGNTEAFF.

This clonotype came up a few times. J is TRBJ2-1 and V is TRBV20-1; possible D gene TRBD2, 5 bases. This CDR3 has 14 amino acids. Per germline, CDR1 DFQATT and CDR2 SNEGSKA (reference sequence). V was cut by 0 bases and J by 7 bases, with 13 bases left in between. The DNA for the CDR3 is TGCAGTGCTAGAGATGGCCTAGCCAGAAATGAGCAGTTCTTC. Translating it yields CSARDGLARNEQFF.

J is TRBJ1-4 and V is TRBV19; D gene ambiguous. In germline, CDR1 is LNHDA, CDR2 SQIVND (reference sequence). The CDR3 totals 14 residues. The V end was cut by 3 bases, the J end by 4 bases, with 9 bases between. The CDR3 is CASSISDFNEKLFF. CDR3 sequence (DNA): TGTGCCAGTAGTATCAGCGATTTTAATGAAAAACTGTTTTTT.

This clonotype was counted at least ten times. This sequence joins TRBV7-9 and TRBJ2-1, with no clear D. This CDR3 contains 12 residues. V was pared by 1 base and J by 8 bases, with 6 bases between. Germline assignment: CDR1 SEHNR and CDR2 FQNEAQ (reference sequence). CDR3 nucleotides: TGTGCCAGCAGCTTAGTCAGCCATGAGCAGTTCTTC. Translation: CASSLVSHEQFF.

V is TRBV7-8 and J is TRBJ1-1; 7 nucleotides agree with TRBD1. Germline trimming cut 1 base from V and 1 base from J; bases unmatched to any gene: 3. This CDR3 spans 15 amino acids. Germline CDR1 and CDR2: SGHVS and FQNEAQ. The CDR3 sequence: CASSLVRQGNTEAFF. Here the CDR3 DNA reads TGTGCCAGCAGCTTAGTCAGACAGGGGAACACTGAAGCTTTCTTT.

The CDR3 nucleotides read TGCGCCAGCAGCTCCGGGACTAGCGTTCCCGAGCAGTACTTC. Its protein is CASSSGTSVPEQYF. This sequence joins TRBV5-1 and TRBJ2-7, with 10 bases identical to TRBD2. The CDR3 runs 14 residues. V was clipped by 3 bases and J by 6 bases; unmatched bases: 6. The germline gives CDR1 SGHRS, CDR2 YFSETQ. Filled out from reference TRBV5-1 and TRBJ2-7, the complete variable domain reads KAGVTQTPRYLIKTRGQQVTLSCSPISGHRSVSWYQQTPGQGLQFLFEYFSETQRNKGNFPGRFSGRQFSNSRSEMNVSTLELGDSALYLCASSSGTSVPEQYFGPGTRLTVT.

The CDR3 region has the DNA TGCAGTGCTAGAGATCTTGGGGGGCCCACCGGGGAGCTGTTTTTT. It codes for CSARDLGGPTGELFF. The chain employs TRBV20-1 and TRBJ2-2; D is possibly TRBD1 or TRBD2 (6 bases each). The germline CDR1 and CDR2 sequences are DFQATT and SNEGSKA (reference sequence). The germline V and J ends were trimmed by 0 bases and 4 bases, with 12 bases remaining between them. The CDR3 runs 15 residues.

This clonotype turned up a few times. This rearrangement joins TRBV4-2 to TRBJ2-5; the D gene is possibly TRBD2 (6 bases). Looked up from germline, CDR1 is LGHNA and CDR2 is YNFKEQ. Trimming left V 3 bases short and J 4 bases short, with 18 bases between. The CDR3 is 16 amino acids. The CDR3 spells CASSQVDGSLGETQYF. The CDR3, as DNA: TGTGCCAGCAGCCAGGTCGACGGGAGTTTAGGAGAGACCCAGTACTTC.

The chain carries TRBV20-1 and TRBJ2-3; no definite D call. There are 15 residues in the CDR3. V gave up 0 bases and J gave up 4 bases, with 14 bases separating them. Germline CDR1 DFQATT, CDR2 SNEGSKA (reference sequence). The CDR3 DNA sequence: TGCAGTGCTAGAGATATGGTTCAATGGCCAGATACGCAGTATTTT. Encoded protein: CSARDMVQWPDTQYF.

This clonotype was detected a few times. This chain uses TRBV7-2 with TRBJ2-5; 7 positions match TRBD2. The germline gives CDR1 SGHTA, CDR2 FQGNSA. The CDR3 covers 16 residues. After removal of 3 bases from V and 4 bases from J, the junction contained 11 bases not matched to a gene. CDR3 sequence (DNA): TGTGCCAGCAGCTTGTCGACTAGCTTTTTGGCAGAGACCCAGTACTTC. It yields the protein CASSLSTSFLAETQYF.

A few counts support this clonotype. V is TRBV20-1 and J is TRBJ2-1; 15 bases are a match to TRBD2. CDR1 DFQATT and CDR2 SNEGSKA come from the germline V gene (reference sequence). The CDR3 consists of 19 residues. The V segment lost 0 bases and the J segment 4 bases; nucleotides outside the gene matches: 10. This CDR3 is CSARDSGLAGGVGYNEQFF. CDR3 DNA: TGCAGTGCTAGAGATTCCGGACTAGCGGGAGGGGTGGGGTACAATGAGCAGTTCTTC.

As for this clonotype: One junction end disagrees with the germline gene, perhaps due to a read error. The chain links TRBV20-1 to TRBJ2-1; 13 bases map to TRBD2. This CDR3 has 14 residues. Germline-derived CDR1 and CDR2 are DFQATT and SNEGSKA (reference sequence). This CDR3 is CSARSGTSGISELF. The CDR3 DNA reads TGCAGTGCTAGATCCGGGACTAGCGGGATTTCTGAGCTCTTC.